The 23 T cell receptor beta chains given below trace back to one sample, sequenced in a study of memory CD4+ T cells and cytomegalovirus serostatus. The repertoire was sequenced with immunoSEQ multiplex PCR; TCRdb's copy has only in-frame clones and lacks some. The sample shows tens of thousands of clones, under 80% of them seen only once. The sort gate was single viable CD3+CD4+CD8-CD45RO+ cells for memory CD4+ T cells. Sequencing input: memory CD4+ T cells from blood. These TCRs come from an adult in good health and CMV-seronegative.

V usage is TRBV2 and J usage is TRBJ1-1; maybe TRBD1 (5 bases). The CDR3 is 13 amino acids. CDR1 SNHLY and CDR2 FYNNEI come from the germline V gene. V lost 10 bases, J lost 5 bases, and 17 bases lay in between. This CDR3 reads CATALGQGTEAFF. CDR3 nucleotide sequence: TGTGCCACCGCCCTAGGACAAGGGACTGAAGCTTTCTTT. The whole variable domain, remainder taken from reference TRBV2 and TRBJ1-1, is EPEVTQTPSHQVTQMGQEVILRCVPISNHLYFYWYRQILGQKVEFLVSFYNNEISEKSEIFDDQFSVERPDGSNFTLKIRSTKLEDSAMYFCATALGQGTEAFFGQGTRLTVV.

This clone was counted between two and nine times. CDR3 coding DNA: TGTGCCAGTAACCCCGAGGGAGTTTATCATGGCTACACCTTC. Amino acids: CASNPEGVYHGYTF. This chain joins TRBV19 and TRBJ1-2, with unresolved D. Germline-derived CDR1 and CDR2 are LNHDA and SQIVND (reference sequence). The length of the CDR3 is 14 residues. V gave up 7 bases and J gave up 6 bases, with 18 bases separating them.

The chain carries TRBV27 and TRBJ1-2, with D uncertain. The CDR3 is 14 amino acids. Germline CDR1 is MNHEY and CDR2 is SMNVEV (reference sequence). The V end was cut by 6 bases, the J end by 4 bases, with 15 bases between. CDR3 region: CASRPRTELYGYTF. The CDR3 DNA reads as TGTGCCAGCAGACCGAGGACGGAACTCTATGGCTACACCTTC.

For the CDR3, the DNA is TGTGCCAGCAGCTTGTCACAGGGGTATTATGAAAAACTGTTTTTT. This translates into CASSLSQGYYEKLFF. The rearrangement links TRBV7-9 to TRBJ1-4; 7 nucleotides match TRBD1. The ends lost 3 bases at V and 6 bases at J; junction bases unmatched: 7. Germline lookup yields CDR1 SEHNR and CDR2 FQNEAQ (reference sequence). The CDR3 extends over 15 amino acids.

This chain connects TRBV2 to TRBJ2-7; D gene ambiguous. The CDR3 is made up of 13 amino acids. Looked up from germline, CDR1 is SNHLY and CDR2 is FYNNEI. V was trimmed by 6 bases and J by 2 bases, leaving 11 bases between them. The CDR3, as DNA: TGTGCCAGCAGGGTCCGCGAGCCCTACGAGCAGTACTTC. This encodes CASRVREPYEQYF. Together with reference TRBV2 and TRBJ2-7, the CDR3 gives the full variable domain: EPEVTQTPSHQVTQMGQEVILRCVPISNHLYFYWYRQILGQKVEFLVSFYNNEISEKSEIFDDQFSVERPDGSNFTLKIRSTKLEDSAMYFCASRVREPYEQYFGPGTRLTVT.

The chain uses TRBV6-6 and TRBJ2-3; D is possibly TRBD2 (7 bases). The CDR3 covers 13 residues. V lost 6 bases and J 3 bases, leaving 10 bases between the germline ends. CDR1 and CDR2 from the germline V gene are MNHNY and SVGAGI (reference sequence). The CDR3 is CASRGGATDTQYF. The CDR3 DNA sequence: TGTGCCAGCAGAGGGGGGGCGACAGATACGCAGTATTTT.

V gene TRBV6-5 combines with J gene TRBJ1-5; D is uncertain. The germline V gene has CDR1 MNHEY and CDR2 SVGAGI. The CDR3 is 13 residues long. V lost 2 bases and J 7 bases, leaving 9 bases between the germline ends. The CDR3 is CASSYRVRQPQHF. The CDR3 nucleotides read TGTGCCAGCAGTTACAGGGTTCGGCAGCCCCAGCATTTT.

In this sample, this clone turned up a few times. The CDR3 spells CASSDTANYGYTF. The CDR3 coding sequence is TGTGCCAGCAGCGACACCGCGAACTATGGCTACACCTTC. This chain links TRBV6-1 with TRBJ1-2, with unresolved D. CDR3 length: 13 residues. Trimming removed 6 bases at V and 2 bases at J, with 10 bases between. Looked up from germline, CDR1 is MNHNS and CDR2 is SASEGT.

The V and J genes are TRBV11-2 and TRBJ1-2; perhaps TRBD1 as D (5 bases). Germline V gene sequence: CDR1 SGHAT, CDR2 FQNNGV. This CDR3 has 14 residues. V was shortened by 1 base and J by 4 bases, with 10 bases between the two germline ends. The CDR3 sequence is CASSLGGGAYGYTF. The CDR3 DNA sequence: TGTGCCAGCAGCTTAGGCGGTGGGGCCTATGGCTACACCTTC.

CDR3 region: CASSLGVDPRDEKLFF. The CDR3 coding sequence is TGTGCCAGCAGCTTGGGCGTGGACCCGCGGGATGAAAAACTGTTTTTT. The genes are TRBV5-4 and TRBJ1-4; D not resolved. The V end lost 0 bases, the J end lost 6 bases, and 15 bases lay between the germline ends. Germline V gene lookup returns CDR1 SGHNT and CDR2 YYREEE (reference sequence). This CDR3 has 16 amino acids.

The chain recombines TRBV7-2 with TRBJ2-5; the D call may be TRBD1 or TRBD2 (5 bases each). The CDR3 spans 18 residues. The germline CDR1 and CDR2 sequences are SGHTA and FQGNSA. The germline V and J ends were trimmed by 2 bases and 5 bases, with 24 bases remaining between them. In DNA form, the CDR3 reads TGTGCCAGCAGCTTAAGGTGGCAGGGTTCGGGACGGGGTGAGACCCAGTACTTC. It encodes CASSLRWQGSGRGETQYF.

The chain is built from TRBV28 and TRBJ2-6; D may correspond to TRBD1 or TRBD2 (5 bases each). CDR1 is MDHEN, CDR2 SYDVKM, per germline. The CDR3 is 16 residues long. Trimming pared 2 bases from V and 4 bases from J, leaving 12 bases between. CDR3 nucleotides: TGTGCCAGCAGTTTAGGGGGAATCCTCGGGGCCAACGTCCTGACTTTC. It specifies CASSLGGILGANVLTF.

The chain uses TRBV5-1 and TRBJ2-1; D ambiguous. CDR1 is SGHRS and CDR2 is YFSETQ in the germline V gene. With 0 bases removed from V and 3 bases from J, the gap between germline ends came to 1 base. This CDR3 is 12 amino acids long. The CDR3 here is CASSLDYNEQFF. The CDR3 DNA reads as TGCGCCAGCAGCTTGGACTACAATGAGCAGTTCTTC.

Only one count was recorded for this clone. J is TRBJ2-2 and V is TRBV2, with 13 bases that match TRBD2. The CDR3 contains 17 residues. Germline V CDR1 and CDR2: SNHLY, FYNNEI. The J segment lost 4 bases and the V segment lost 5 bases, leaving 7 bases of the junction unmatched. This CDR3 is CASSRPLAGGPTGELFF. DNA for the CDR3: TGTGCCAGCAGTCGCCCACTAGCGGGGGGGCCCACCGGGGAGCTGTTTTTT.

The rearrangement links TRBV6-1 to TRBJ1-5; D not certain. Trimming cost V 2 bases and J 5 bases, with 10 bases left between them. In germline, CDR1 is MNHNS, CDR2 SASEGT. The CDR3 runs 14 residues. The CDR3 nucleotides are TGTGCCAGCAGTGAAAAGCCTTCTGATCAGCCCCAGCATTTT. It specifies CASSEKPSDQPQHF.

This chain uses TRBV27 with TRBJ2-3, with unresolved D. The germline V gene has CDR1 MNHEY and CDR2 SMNVEV (reference sequence). The CDR3 has 16 amino acids. V lost 6 bases and J 2 bases, leaving 18 bases between the germline ends. The CDR3 reads CASRRTPNSFTDTQYF. In nucleotides, the CDR3 is TGTGCCAGCAGACGGACCCCCAACTCGTTCACAGATACGCAGTATTTT.

This clone was seen only once. The chain has TRBV7-3 and TRBJ1-1, with 10 bases identical to TRBD1. The CDR3 runs 14 residues. V gave up 5 bases and J gave up 4 bases; unmatched junction bases: 4. Germline V lookup: CDR1 SGHTA, CDR2 FQGTGA. The CDR3 bases are TGTGCCAGCAGCCCTCGACAGGGGGCCACTGAAGCTTTCTTT. Translated: CASSPRQGATEAFF.

The chain couples TRBV30 to TRBJ2-7; D might be TRBD1 or TRBD2, each matching 5 bases. The CDR3 is made up of 15 amino acids. The ends were cut back, 4 bases at V and 3 bases at J, with 19 bases in the middle. From germline, CDR1 is GTSNPN and CDR2 SVGIG (reference sequence). The CDR3 coding sequence is TGTGCCTGGACCCATCCCGGGACGGCGGTCTACGAGCAGTACTTC. Amino acids: CAWTHPGTAVYEQYF.

The V and J genes are TRBV6-1 and TRBJ1-3; D is unclear. This CDR3 contains 14 residues. V dropped 6 bases and J dropped 3 bases, with 12 bases sitting between them. In germline, CDR1 is MNHNS, CDR2 SASEGT. The CDR3 nucleotides are TGTGCCAGCAGGGGCCCCTCGATTGGAAACACCATATATTTT. It encodes CASRGPSIGNTIYF.

The CDR3 spells CASSEESTGRYTF. Written as DNA, the CDR3 is TGTGCCAGCAGTGAAGAAAGCACAGGGAGATACACCTTC. The chain joins TRBV6-1 to TRBJ1-2; D is perhaps TRBD1 (6 bases). The CDR3 has 13 amino acids. V was clipped by 1 base and J by 11 bases, with 14 bases between them. The germline V gene encodes CDR1 MNHNS and CDR2 SASEGT.

The J gene is TRBJ2-1, the V gene TRBV30; D assignment may be TRBD1 or TRBD2 (6 bases each). The CDR3 contains 14 residues. Germline V gene lookup returns CDR1 GTSNPN and CDR2 SVGIG (reference sequence). V lost 5 bases and J lost 6, with 17 bases in between. The CDR3 reads CAWSRGQASNEQFF. The CDR3 DNA follows: TGTGCCTGGTCCCGGGGGCAGGCATCCAATGAGCAGTTCTTC.

CDR3 DNA: TGTGCCAGCAGCAAACCGGACAGGAGAGAGACTGAAGCTTTCTTT. This gives the protein CASSKPDRRETEAFF. V and J are TRBV5-6 and TRBJ1-1, with 7 bases fitting TRBD1. CDR3 length: 15 amino acids. Germline trimming cut 4 bases from V and 5 bases from J; bases unmatched to any gene: 11. The germline V gene has CDR1 SGHDT and CDR2 YYEEEE.

This clone was recorded once. The rearrangement joins TRBV5-1 to TRBJ2-5; TRBD2 matches at 13 bases. The CDR3 is 15 amino acids. CDR1 is SGHRS and CDR2 is YFSETQ in the germline V gene. The J segment lost 4 bases and the V segment lost 4 bases, leaving 4 bases of the junction unmatched. The CDR3 nucleotides are TGCGCCAGCAGCCTGGGACTAGCGGGACGAGAGACCCAGTACTTC. Translating gives CASSLGLAGRETQYF.